This passage covers 7 T cell receptor beta chains from one sample sequenced in a study of Ad26.COV2.S vaccination and SARS-CoV-2 variants. The data were produced by immunoSEQ multiplex PCR, yet TCRdb's version contains in-frame clones alone and is incomplete. The top ten hold about 4.6% of the sample, which has about 350,000 clones, roughly 90% seen once. Documented treatment: some 19 received Ad26.COV2.S at low or high dose, single or two shots; about 5 received placebo; per-sample allocation not given. Samples analyzed were those drawn on day 63 after the first vaccine or placebo injection. The sequencing used peripheral blood, collected in a trial of Ad26.COV2.S vaccine versus placebo. The origin of the receptors is a person between 18 and 65 years old who received the Ad26.COV2.S COVID-19 vaccine or a placebo.

V is TRBV18 and J is TRBJ2-5; a possible D gene is TRBD1 (6 bases). V was cut by 3 bases and J by 2 bases, with 19 bases left in between. There are 17 residues in the CDR3. Germline V gene sequence: CDR1 KGHSH, CDR2 LQKENI. The CDR3 reads CASSPATPWTEQETQYF. The CDR3 DNA reads as TGTGCCAGCTCACCGGCTACCCCCTGGACAGAGCAAGAGACCCAGTACTTC.

The chain couples TRBV7-9 to TRBJ2-7, with 7 bases matching TRBD1. Germline V gene data show CDR1 as SEHNR and CDR2 as FQNEAQ (reference sequence). This CDR3 contains 12 residues. J gave up 6 bases and V 5 bases, and 4 bases lay outside the gene matches. Here the CDR3 reads CASSTTGVEQYF. In nucleotides, the CDR3 is TGTGCCAGCAGCACCACAGGGGTCGAGCAGTACTTC.

The chain joins TRBV7-2 to TRBJ2-1, with D perhaps TRBD2 (6 bases). Germline CDR1 is SGHTA and CDR2 is FQGNSA. V lost 8 bases and J 3 bases, leaving 14 bases between the germline ends. The CDR3 consists of 14 residues. CDR3 sequence reads: CASQKRADYNEQFF. CDR3 nucleotide sequence: TGTGCCAGCCAAAAGCGGGCGGACTACAATGAGCAGTTCTTC.

This chain connects TRBV24-1 to TRBJ1-1; D is unclear. Germline CDR1 is KGHDR and CDR2 is SFDVKD. The V end lost 11 bases, the J end lost 1 base, and 10 bases lay between the germline ends. The CDR3 is made up of 12 amino acids. The CDR3 nucleotides are TGTGCCATCCCGACGGGGAACACTGAAGCTTTCTTT. It is translated as CAIPTGNTEAFF.

This clone was counted only a few times. V usage is TRBV2 and J usage is TRBJ2-3; TRBD2 is a possible D gene (6 bases). This CDR3 has 11 residues. V dropped 9 bases and J dropped 4 bases, with 8 bases sitting between them. Looked up from germline, CDR1 is SNHLY and CDR2 is FYNNEI. The CDR3 loop is CASRLADTQYF. In DNA form, the CDR3 reads TGTGCCAGTCGACTAGCAGATACGCAGTATTTT.

In this sample, this clone turned up once. The chain carries TRBV7-8 and TRBJ1-1; the D gene is possibly TRBD1 (5 bases). CDR1 is SGHVS and CDR2 is FQNEAQ in the germline V gene. V lost 5 bases and J lost 6, with 10 bases in between. The CDR3 totals 12 residues. CDR3 nucleotides: TGTGCCAGCAGCCAACCGGGACCTGAAGCTTTCTTT. Translated, it gives CASSQPGPEAFF.

The rearrangement joins TRBV7-9 to TRBJ2-3, with D possibly being TRBD1 (5 bases). The V and J ends lost 2 bases and 6 bases respectively, with 9 bases between them. The CDR3 has 13 amino acids. Germline V gene lookup returns CDR1 SEHNR and CDR2 FQNEAQ (reference sequence). The CDR3 DNA reads as TGTGCCAGCAGCTTATTAGGGGCTGATACGCAGTATTTT. The encoded protein is CASSLLGADTQYF.